A single sample gave rise to the 23 T cell receptor beta chains below, sequenced in a study of cytomegalovirus exposure and HLA in healthy donors. It was with 60 Vbeta and 13 Jbeta primers that the PCR ran. The data were produced by immunoSEQ multiplex PCR, yet TCRdb's version contains in-frame clones alone and is incomplete. The table includes roughly 100,000 clones, approximately 78% detected once. Sequenced: PBMCs. The source of these receptors is a woman in her 40s in good health and CMV-seronegative.

This chain joins TRBV5-1 and TRBJ2-7; TRBD2 aligns across 9 bases. The CDR3 extends over 18 amino acids. Germline V lookup: CDR1 SGHRS, CDR2 YFSETQ. V gave up 3 bases and J gave up 3 bases; unmatched junction bases: 16. DNA of the CDR3: TGCGCCAGCAGCTGGACTTTAGAGATTAGCGGGAGAGGCTACGAGCAGTACTTC. This encodes CASSWTLEISGRGYEQYF.

This chain joins TRBV5-4 and TRBJ2-1, with 13 bases fitting TRBD2. Trimming at V came to 0 bases and at J to 7 bases, leaving 7 bases not matched to a gene. Looked up from germline, CDR1 is SGHNT and CDR2 is YYREEE (reference sequence). The CDR3 spans 17 residues. The CDR3 is CASSLVILAGGRNEQFF. The CDR3 bases are TGTGCCAGCAGCTTGGTGATACTAGCGGGAGGGCGGAATGAGCAGTTCTTC. The variable domain in full, with the rest retrieved from reference TRBV5-4 and TRBJ2-1, is ETGVTQSPTHLIKTRGQQVTLRCSSQSGHNTVSWYQQALGQGPQFIFQYYREEENGRGNFPPRFSGLQFPNYSSELNVNALELDDSALYLCASSLVILAGGRNEQFFGPGTRLTVL.

This chain uses TRBV28 with TRBJ2-4; 7 bases fit TRBD1. Germline V lookup: CDR1 MDHEN, CDR2 SYDVKM. The length of the CDR3 is 13 residues. The V gene end was trimmed by 10 bases and the J gene end by 5 bases; junction bases not matched to a gene: 8. CDR3 amino acids: CATKQGWENIQYF. CDR3 coding DNA: TGTGCCACCAAACAGGGGTGGGAAAACATTCAGTACTTC.

This chain connects TRBV18 to TRBJ2-5; D remains unclear. The CDR3 is 14 residues long. Germline V CDR1 and CDR2: KGHSH, LQKENI. V was clipped by 0 bases and J by 5 bases, with 10 bases between them. As DNA, the CDR3 is TGTGCCAGCTCACCACCTGAGAAATGGGAGACCCAGTACTTC. Translation gives CASSPPEKWETQYF.

J is TRBJ1-1 and V is TRBV28, with D maybe TRBD1 (5 bases). There are 12 residues in the CDR3. Trimming shortened V by 4 bases and J by 6 bases, and 9 bases separated the two germline ends. Germline lookup yields CDR1 MDHEN and CDR2 SYDVKM. The CDR3 region is CASSSGIPEAFF. The DNA of the CDR3 is TGTGCCAGCAGTTCAGGGATCCCTGAAGCTTTCTTT. The full variable domain, with the rest looked up from reference TRBV28 and TRBJ1-1, is DVKVTQSSRYLVKRTGEKVFLECVQDMDHENMFWYRQDPGLGLRLIYFSYDVKMKEKGDIPEGYSVSREKKERFSLILESASTNQTSMYLCASSSGIPEAFFGQGTRLTVV.

The chain couples TRBV2 to TRBJ2-7; D is unresolved. The CDR3 runs to 11 residues. Looked up from germline, CDR1 is SNHLY and CDR2 is FYNNEI. Trimming left V 6 bases short and J 3 bases short, with 6 bases between. The CDR3 region is CASSADYEQYF. CDR3 nucleotides: TGTGCCAGCAGCGCGGACTACGAGCAGTACTTC.

The chain joins TRBV4-3 to TRBJ2-6; weak D call: TRBD1 (6 bases). This CDR3 has 16 amino acids. Germline values: CDR1 LGHNA, CDR2 YSLEER. Deletions cut 0 bases from V and 0 bases from J, with 6 bases between. The CDR3, as DNA: TGCGCCAGCAGCCAAGAACAGGGCTCTGGGGCCAACGTCCTGACTTTC. This sequence encodes CASSQEQGSGANVLTF.

The chain links TRBV18 to TRBJ1-5; unclear D gene. The CDR3 runs 14 residues. Germline V gene lookup returns CDR1 KGHSH and CDR2 LQKENI. Trimming shortened V by 3 bases and J by 6 bases, and 12 bases separated the two germline ends. The CDR3 coding sequence is TGTGCCAGCTCACCCGCTAGTCTGGCTCAGCCCCAGCATTTT. As protein: CASSPASLAQPQHF.

The chain carries TRBV6-5 and TRBJ1-2, with 8 nucleotides matching TRBD1. The CDR3 runs to 13 residues. The V gene end was trimmed by 5 bases and the J gene end by 8 bases; junction bases not matched to a gene: 7. Germline CDR1 and CDR2: MNHEY and SVGAGI. The CDR3 nucleotides read TGTGCCAGCAGTCTTACAGGGGGGTCAGGCTACACCTTC. Its translation is CASSLTGGSGYTF.

This clone was seen a handful of times. The genes are TRBV6-5 and TRBJ2-2; 8 positions agree with TRBD2. CDR3 length: 13 residues. After removal of 5 bases from V and 8 bases from J, the junction contained 4 bases not matched to a gene. Germline CDR1 is MNHEY and CDR2 is SVGAGI. The CDR3 is CASSGTRFGELFF. CDR3 DNA: TGTGCCAGCAGTGGGACTAGGTTTGGGGAGCTGTTTTTT.

The gene calls are TRBV28 and TRBJ1-5, with D tentatively TRBD1 (6 bases). This CDR3 region has 14 residues. The germline V gene has CDR1 MDHEN and CDR2 SYDVKM. V shed 5 bases and J shed 5 bases, with 13 bases lying between them. This CDR3 reads CASSLAQGYQPQHF. CDR3 bases: TGTGCCAGCAGTCTTGCCCAGGGGTATCAGCCCCAGCATTTT. Filled out from reference TRBV28 and TRBJ1-5, the complete variable domain reads DVKVTQSSRYLVKRTGEKVFLECVQDMDHENMFWYRQDPGLGLRLIYFSYDVKMKEKGDIPEGYSVSREKKERFSLILESASTNQTSMYLCASSLAQGYQPQHFGDGTRLSIL.

The chain joins TRBV18 to TRBJ2-7; TRBD2 agrees at 7 bases. Per the germline V gene, CDR1 is KGHSH and CDR2 is LQKENI. Trimming cost V 3 bases and J 3 bases; bases outside gene matches: 8. The CDR3 length is 15 residues. DNA for the CDR3: TGTGCCAGCTCACCTCGGGCTAGCGGCGGCTACGAGCAGTACTTC. It codes for CASSPRASGGYEQYF. Full variable domain (outside the CDR3, taken from reference TRBV18 and TRBJ2-7): NAGVMQNPRHLVRRRGQEARLRCSPMKGHSHVYWYRQLPEEGLKFMVYLQKENIIDESGMPKERFSAEFPKEGPSILRIQQVVRGDSAAYFCASSPRASGGYEQYFGPGTRLTVT.

The rearrangement joins TRBV19 to TRBJ1-6, with D possibly TRBD1 on 6 matching bases. The CDR3 is made up of 16 amino acids. V was pared by 6 bases and J by 7 bases, with 19 bases between. CDR1 LNHDA and CDR2 SQIVND come from the germline V gene (reference sequence). CDR3 loop: CASSPIAQGWNSPLHF. DNA for the CDR3: TGTGCCAGTAGCCCAATCGCCCAGGGGTGGAATTCACCCCTCCACTTT.

This clone has a handful of counts. The chain is built from TRBV5-6 and TRBJ1-2; TRBD1 aligns across 7 bases. The CDR3 is made up of 15 amino acids. Per germline, CDR1 SGHDT and CDR2 YYEEEE. V lost 0 bases and J lost 3; bases outside the gene matches: 5. The CDR3 spells CASSLEYRGDYGYTF. The CDR3 bases are TGTGCCAGCAGCTTGGAGTACAGGGGTGACTATGGCTACACCTTC.

V and J are TRBV10-3 and TRBJ2-5, with TRBD1 as a possible D gene (6 bases). The CDR3 contains 14 residues. Germline values: CDR1 ENHRY, CDR2 SYGVKD. V was shortened by 4 bases and J by 7 bases, with 16 bases between the two germline ends. In DNA form, the CDR3 reads TGTGCCATCAGTGCCTCGGACAGCTCAACGACCCAGTACTTC. Translating it yields CAISASDSSTTQYF.

The chain is built from TRBV28 and TRBJ1-2, with a tentative D call TRBD1 (5 bases). CDR1 is MDHEN, CDR2 SYDVKM, per germline. Trimming pared 2 bases from V and 2 bases from J, leaving 15 bases between. The CDR3 runs 16 residues. The DNA of the CDR3 is TGTGCCAGCAGTTTACTATCGGGGGGACTGAACTATGGCTACACCTTC. It translates to CASSLLSGGLNYGYTF.

The rearrangement joins TRBV18 to TRBJ2-2, with D possibly being TRBD2 (5 bases). Per germline, CDR1 KGHSH and CDR2 LQKENI. This CDR3 contains 16 residues. Deletions cut 0 bases from V and 4 bases from J, with 12 bases between. This CDR3 is CASSPPSARFTGELFF. The CDR3 bases are TGTGCCAGCTCACCACCTAGCGCGCGATTCACCGGGGAGCTGTTTTTT.

The chain combines TRBV27 with TRBJ2-7; D remains unclear. This CDR3 comprises 15 residues. V lost 3 bases, J lost 1 base, and 13 bases lay in between. CDR1 MNHEY and CDR2 SMNVEV come from the germline V gene (reference sequence). CDR3 sequence (DNA): TGTGCCAGCAGTTTCGTCGGTGCACAGTCCTACGAGCAGTACTTC. Amino acids: CASSFVGAQSYEQYF.

The gene calls are TRBV30 and TRBJ1-3; D possibly corresponds to TRBD1 (5 bases). The CDR3 covers 14 residues. Trimming pared 7 bases from V and 0 bases from J, leaving 13 bases between. Germline CDR1 and CDR2: GTSNPN and SVGIG (reference sequence). Here the CDR3 DNA reads TGTGCCTCAGCGGGGGTTAACTCTGGAAACACCATATATTTT. This translates into CASAGVNSGNTIYF.

This clone was counted only a few times. This sequence joins TRBV7-6 and TRBJ2-7, with TRBD2 matching 8 bases. The V and J ends lost 0 bases and 4 bases, in that order; junction bases with no gene match: 14. CDR1 and CDR2 (germline): SGHVS, FNYEAQ. The CDR3 has 18 amino acids. Here the CDR3 DNA reads TGTGCCAGCAGCTTAGCCTCTAGGGCTAGCGGGCGAGTTTACGAGCAGTACTTC. Amino acids: CASSLASRASGRVYEQYF.

V and J are TRBV11-1 and TRBJ1-2, with D uncertain. The length of the CDR3 is 17 residues. Germline values: CDR1 SGHAT, CDR2 FQDESV (reference sequence). The V end lost 8 bases, the J end lost 7 bases, and 29 bases lay between the germline ends. CDR3 DNA sequence: TGTGCCAGCCTTCCCGGAATTGGACGGCAAGGCGAGGGTGGCTACACCTTC. This codes for CASLPGIGRQGEGGYTF.

This clone appeared once. The chain is built from TRBV19 and TRBJ1-1; perhaps TRBD1 as D (6 bases). The CDR3 runs 14 residues. Germline V lookup: CDR1 LNHDA, CDR2 SQIVND (reference sequence). Trimming left V 6 bases short and J 1 base short, with 12 bases between. CDR3 region: CASRRQVRNTEAFF. The CDR3 DNA follows: TGTGCCAGTAGACGACAGGTTCGGAACACTGAAGCTTTCTTT.

This CDR3 is CASLGLAVNTGELFF. In DNA form, the CDR3 reads TGTGCCAGCTTAGGACTAGCGGTGAACACCGGGGAGCTGTTTTTT. V and J are TRBV7-9 and TRBJ2-2; 10 bases agree with TRBD2. The CDR3 sequence is 15 residues long. J was trimmed by 1 base and V by 8 bases; bases with no gene match: 4. CDR1 is SEHNR and CDR2 is FQNEAQ in the germline V gene (reference sequence).